This T cell receptor beta chain is drawn from a study of a mutant IDH1 vaccine in newly diagnosed glioma. Across the study: Those enrolled had earlier been treated with radiotherapy, temozolomide, or both, mostly both. Study-wide findings and caveats: There were vaccine-induced immune responses in around 94% of the patients.

As for time point: baseline, week 1 (first vaccination visit). The sample's treatment: pre-vaccination baseline after standard-of-care therapy. Diagnosis in the donors showed new WHO grade 3 or 4 astrocytomas that were IDH1-mutant and ATRX-lost. V lost 5 bases to trimming and J lost 1 base, with 11 bases between them. This CDR3 has 14 residues. CDR1 and CDR2 from the germline V gene are PRHDT and FYEKMQ (reference sequence). Using immunoSEQ multiplex PCR, the repertoire was profiled, and TCRdb retains in-frame clones only, with some absent. This sample has about 98,000 clones, with around nine tenths found just once. On this clone: The antigen is undetermined.

The receptor comes from a woman between 45 and 60 years old with glioma. The starting material was PBMCs, obtained from a glioma patient treated with radiotherapy, temozolomide or both. The chain joins TRBV13 to TRBJ1-1, with unresolved D. The CDR3 loop is CASSLTDWNTEAFF. Here the CDR3 DNA reads TGTGCCAGCAGCCTCACTGACTGGAACACTGAAGCTTTCTTT.